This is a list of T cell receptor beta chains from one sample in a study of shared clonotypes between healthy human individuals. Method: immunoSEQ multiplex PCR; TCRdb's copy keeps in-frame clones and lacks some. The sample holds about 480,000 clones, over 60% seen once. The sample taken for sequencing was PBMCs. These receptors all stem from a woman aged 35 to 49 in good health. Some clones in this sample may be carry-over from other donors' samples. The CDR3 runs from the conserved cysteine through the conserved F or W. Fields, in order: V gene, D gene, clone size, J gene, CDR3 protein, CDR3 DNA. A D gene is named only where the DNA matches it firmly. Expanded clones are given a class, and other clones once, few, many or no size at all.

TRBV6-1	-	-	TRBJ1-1	CASSVEHRGKNTEAFF	TGTGCCAGCAGTGTAGAGCACCGGGGTAAGAACACTGAAGCTTTCTTT
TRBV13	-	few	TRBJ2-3	CASSPGADTQYF	TGTGCCAGCAGCCCTGGAGCAGATACGCAGTATTTT
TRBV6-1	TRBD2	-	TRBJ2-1	CASSEGLAGYNEQFF	TGTGCCAGCAGTGAGGGACTAGCGGGATACAATGAGCAGTTCTTC
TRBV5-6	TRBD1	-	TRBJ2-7	CASSPQQGAGEQYF	TGTGCCAGCAGCCCCCAGCAGGGGGCGGGCGAGCAGTACTTC
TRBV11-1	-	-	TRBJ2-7	CASSLGDSLMYEQYF	TGTGCCAGCAGCTTAGGAGACAGTTTGATGTACGAGCAGTACTTC
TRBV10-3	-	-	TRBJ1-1	CAISESGGGTEAFF	TGTGCCATCAGTGAATCTGGGGGAGGAACTGAAGCTTTCTTT
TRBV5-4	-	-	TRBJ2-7	CASSLGLGGQGTGEQYF	TGTGCCAGCAGCTTGGGACTGGGTGGTCAGGGAACGGGCGAGCAGTACTTC
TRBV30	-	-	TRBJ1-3	CAGGLKAGNTIYF	TGTGCCGGGGGACTTAAAGCTGGAAACACCATATATTTT
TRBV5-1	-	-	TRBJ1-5	CASSLEGLGNQPQHF	TGCGCCAGCAGCTTGGAAGGTCTTGGTAATCAGCCCCAGCATTTT
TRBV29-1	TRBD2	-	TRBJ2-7	CSVETAPGGVQYF	TGCAGCGTTGAAACGGCGCCGGGGGGAGTGCAGTACTTC
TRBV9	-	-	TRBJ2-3	CASSVPRDGDTQYF	TGTGCCAGCAGCGTCCCCAGGGACGGGGATACGCAGTATTTT
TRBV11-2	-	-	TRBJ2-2	CASSTDGLYTGELFF	TGTGCCAGCAGCACAGACGGGCTTTACACCGGGGAGCTGTTTTTT
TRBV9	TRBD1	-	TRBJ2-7	CASSSGTGVFAYEQYF	TGTGCCAGCAGTTCCGGGACAGGGGTCTTCGCCTACGAGCAGTACTTC
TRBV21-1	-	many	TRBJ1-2	CASRHLGQAIYGYTF	TGTGCCAGCAGACACCTGGGACAGGCAATCTATGGCTACACCTTC
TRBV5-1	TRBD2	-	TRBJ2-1	CASSFRTSGGYEQFF	TGCGCCAGCAGCTTTCGAACTAGCGGGGGGTATGAGCAGTTCTTC
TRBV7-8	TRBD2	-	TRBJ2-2	CASSSPGLMSGELFF	TGTGCCAGCAGCTCGCCGGGACTAATGTCCGGGGAGCTGTTTTTT
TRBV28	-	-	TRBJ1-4	CASSPSQTNEKLFF	TGTGCCAGCAGCCCCTCACAGACTAATGAAAAACTGTTTTTT
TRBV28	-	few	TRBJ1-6	CASSFGGTSGSPLHF	TGTGCCAGCAGTTTCGGCGGGACGTCAGGGTCACCCCTCCACTTT
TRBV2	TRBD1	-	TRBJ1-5	CASSGTGLRGSNQPQHF	TGTGCCAGCAGTGGGACAGGGTTACGGGGAAGCAATCAGCCCCAGCATTTT
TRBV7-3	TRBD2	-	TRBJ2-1	CASSKSGTSGSQFF	TGTGCCAGCAGCAAATCCGGGACTAGCGGGTCTCAGTTCTTC
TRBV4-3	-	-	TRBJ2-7	CASSQEAGSYEQYF	TGCGCCAGCAGCCAAGAGGCAGGTTCCTACGAGCAGTACTTC
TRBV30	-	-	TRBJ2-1	CAWSNKQGPLEQFF	TGTGCCTGGAGTAATAAACAGGGTCCGCTTGAGCAGTTCTTC
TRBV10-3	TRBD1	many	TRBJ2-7	CATLGTGNYEQYF	TGTGCCACCCTGGGGACAGGCAACTACGAGCAGTACTTC
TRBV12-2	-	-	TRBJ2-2	CASRYLTSGKAGELFF	TGTGCAAGTCGCTACCTGACTAGCGGGAAGGCCGGGGAGCTGTTTTTT
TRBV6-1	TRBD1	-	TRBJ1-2	CASSDRGDHYGYTF	TGTGCCAGCAGCGACAGGGGAGACCACTATGGCTACACCTTC